This TCR beta chain was observed in a study of PD-L1 blockade in urothelial cancer. Germline values: CDR1 SGHRS, CDR2 YFSETQ. This CDR3 spans 17 amino acids. The junction had 14 bases not matched to a gene; V was cut back by 0 bases and J by 7 bases. The method was immunoSEQ multiplex PCR; TCRdb's version includes in-frame clones alone and lacks a portion of them. The repertoire consists of 100,000 to 150,000 clones, with 65% to 85% occurring once and the leading ten covering about 2.9%. This clone was seen more than once but under ten times. Regarding time point: pretreatment peripheral blood. The specimen comprised PBMCs, sampled around atezolizumab (anti-PD-L1) treatment. The sequence was obtained from a man aged 45 to 65 with urothelial cancer. The chain is built from TRBV5-1 and TRBJ2-7, with TRBD1 matching 9 bases. In nucleotides, the CDR3 is TGCGCCAGCAGCTTGGGGGTTGGGGGACAGGGAGGAGGAGAGCAGTACTTC. Amino acids: CASSLGVGGQGGGEQYF.